One T cell receptor beta chain is described in this entry. The antigen is unknown. The study enrolled healthy HIV-negative adults without recent acute infections or vaccinations as donors. Nashville, Tennessee was home to all donors, each a Caucasian adult. Samples underwent the assay at deep level. Measured with immunoSEQ multiplex PCR; TCRdb has only the in-frame clones, and not every one. The sample contains over 700,000 clones, 72% of which appear only once. Germline loops: CDR1 MNHEY, CDR2 SVGAGI. The CDR3 totals 14 residues. V lost 6 bases and J 2 bases, leaving 11 bases between the germline ends. The record originates from a study of shared clonotypes between healthy human individuals. General observations from the study: Sequencing depth was a factor that was expected to affect clonotype sharing among donors.

The clonotype comes from a woman in her thirties in good health. The sample comprised memory CD4+ T cells sorted from blood. Documented subset: CD45RA-negative fraction. The V and J genes are TRBV6-5 and TRBJ2-1; D is ambiguous. The CDR3 loop is CASRERATYNEQFF. For the CDR3, the DNA is TGTGCCAGCAGGGAGCGTGCCACCTACAATGAGCAGTTCTTC.